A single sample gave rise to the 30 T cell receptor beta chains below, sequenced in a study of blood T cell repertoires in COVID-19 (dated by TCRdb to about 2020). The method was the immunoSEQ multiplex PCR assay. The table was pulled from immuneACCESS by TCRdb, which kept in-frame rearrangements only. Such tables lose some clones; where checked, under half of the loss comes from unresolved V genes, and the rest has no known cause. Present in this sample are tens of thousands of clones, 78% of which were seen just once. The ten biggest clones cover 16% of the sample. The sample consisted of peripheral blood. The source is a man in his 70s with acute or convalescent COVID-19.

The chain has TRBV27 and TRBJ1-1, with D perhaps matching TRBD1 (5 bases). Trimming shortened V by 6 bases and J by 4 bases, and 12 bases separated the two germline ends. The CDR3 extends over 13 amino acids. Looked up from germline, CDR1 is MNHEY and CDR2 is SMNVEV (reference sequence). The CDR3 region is CASSPDSLTEAFF. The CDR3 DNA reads TGTGCCAGCAGCCCCGACAGCCTCACTGAAGCTTTCTTT.

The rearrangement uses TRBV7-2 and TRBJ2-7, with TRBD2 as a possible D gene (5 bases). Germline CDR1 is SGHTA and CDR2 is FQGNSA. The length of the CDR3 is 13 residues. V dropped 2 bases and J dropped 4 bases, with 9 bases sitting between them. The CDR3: CASSLWESYEQYF. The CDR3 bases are TGTGCCAGCAGCTTATGGGAGTCTTACGAGCAGTACTTC.

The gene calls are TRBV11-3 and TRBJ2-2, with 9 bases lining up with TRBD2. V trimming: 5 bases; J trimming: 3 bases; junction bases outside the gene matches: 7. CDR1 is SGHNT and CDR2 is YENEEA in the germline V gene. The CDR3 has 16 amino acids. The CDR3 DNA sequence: TGTGCCAGCAGCACAGCGGGAGGTTGGGACACCGGGGAGCTGTTTTTT. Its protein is CASSTAGGWDTGELFF.

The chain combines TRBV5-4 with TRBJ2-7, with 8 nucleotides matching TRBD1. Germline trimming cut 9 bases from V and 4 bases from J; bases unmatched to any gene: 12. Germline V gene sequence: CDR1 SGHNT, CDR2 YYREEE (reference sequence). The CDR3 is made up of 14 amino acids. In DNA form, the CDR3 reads TGTGCCATGGGCGCGCAGGGGGCGTATTACGAGCAGTACTTC. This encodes CAMGAQGAYYEQYF.

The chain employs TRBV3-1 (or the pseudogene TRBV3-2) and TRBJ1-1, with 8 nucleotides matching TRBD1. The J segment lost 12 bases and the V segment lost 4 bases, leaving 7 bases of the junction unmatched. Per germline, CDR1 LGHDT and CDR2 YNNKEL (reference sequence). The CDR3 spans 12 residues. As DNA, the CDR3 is TGTGCCAGCAGCCGGACAGGGATCGAGCCTTTCTTT. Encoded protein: CASSRTGIEPFF.

The CDR3 region is CASSENPTTYNEQFF. In nucleotides, the CDR3 is TGTGCCAGCAGTGAAAACCCAACCACTTACAATGAGCAGTTCTTC. The V and J genes are TRBV6-4 and TRBJ2-1; D remains unclear. With 3 bases removed from V and 4 bases from J, the gap between germline ends came to 13 bases. Per the germline V gene, CDR1 is MRHNA and CDR2 is SNTAGT. The CDR3 sequence is 15 residues long.

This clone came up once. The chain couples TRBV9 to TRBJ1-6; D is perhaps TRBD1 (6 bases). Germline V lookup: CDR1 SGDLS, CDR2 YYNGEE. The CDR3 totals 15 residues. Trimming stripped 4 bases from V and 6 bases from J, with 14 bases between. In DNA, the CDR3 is TGTGCCAGCAGCTTCGGACAGCACCTTAATTCACCCCTCCACTTT. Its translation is CASSFGQHLNSPLHF.

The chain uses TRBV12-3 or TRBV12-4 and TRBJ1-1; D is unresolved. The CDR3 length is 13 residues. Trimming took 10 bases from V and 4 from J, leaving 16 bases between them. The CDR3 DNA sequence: TGTGCCACCCACGACCGGGTACCCACTGAAGCTTTCTTT. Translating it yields CATHDRVPTEAFF.

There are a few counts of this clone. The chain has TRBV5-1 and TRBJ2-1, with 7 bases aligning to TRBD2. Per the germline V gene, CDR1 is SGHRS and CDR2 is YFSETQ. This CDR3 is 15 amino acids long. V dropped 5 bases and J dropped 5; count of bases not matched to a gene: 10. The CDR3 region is CASRTSAKPNNEQFF. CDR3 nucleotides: TGCGCCAGCAGAACTAGCGCGAAACCTAACAATGAGCAGTTCTTC.

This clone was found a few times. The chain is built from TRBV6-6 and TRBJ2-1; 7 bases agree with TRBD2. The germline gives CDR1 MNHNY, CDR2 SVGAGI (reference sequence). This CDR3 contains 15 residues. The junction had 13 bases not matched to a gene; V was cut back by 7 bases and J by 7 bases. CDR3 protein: CASNRGEGTRNEQFF. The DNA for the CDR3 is TGTGCCAGCAACCGCGGGGAGGGCACGAGAAATGAGCAGTTCTTC.

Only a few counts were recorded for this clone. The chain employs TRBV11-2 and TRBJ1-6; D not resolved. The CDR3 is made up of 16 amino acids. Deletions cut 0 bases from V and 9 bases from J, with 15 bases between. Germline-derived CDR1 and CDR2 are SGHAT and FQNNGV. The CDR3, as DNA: TGTGCCAGCAGCTTAGAAGGCGGGCTTGCGGGTTCACCCCTCCACTTT. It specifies CASSLEGGLAGSPLHF.

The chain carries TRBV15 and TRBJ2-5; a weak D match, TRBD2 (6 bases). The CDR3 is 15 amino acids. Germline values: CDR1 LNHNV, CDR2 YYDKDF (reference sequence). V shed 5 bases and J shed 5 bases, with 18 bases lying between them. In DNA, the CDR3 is TGTGCCACCAGCCCACGGGACTCGAAGCGGGAGACCCAGTACTTC. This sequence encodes CATSPRDSKRETQYF.

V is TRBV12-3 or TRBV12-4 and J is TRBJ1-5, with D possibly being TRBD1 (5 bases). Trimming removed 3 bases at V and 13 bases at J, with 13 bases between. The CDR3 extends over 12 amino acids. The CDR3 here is CASSFGQGRQHF. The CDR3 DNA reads TGTGCCAGCAGTTTCGGGCAGGGAAGGCAGCATTTT.

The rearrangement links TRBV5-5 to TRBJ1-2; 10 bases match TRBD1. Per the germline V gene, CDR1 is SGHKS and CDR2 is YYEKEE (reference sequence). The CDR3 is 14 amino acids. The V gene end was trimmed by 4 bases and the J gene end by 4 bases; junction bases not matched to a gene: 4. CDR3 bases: TGTGCCAGCAGCACGACAGGGGGCGTCTATGGCTACACCTTC. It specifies CASSTTGGVYGYTF.

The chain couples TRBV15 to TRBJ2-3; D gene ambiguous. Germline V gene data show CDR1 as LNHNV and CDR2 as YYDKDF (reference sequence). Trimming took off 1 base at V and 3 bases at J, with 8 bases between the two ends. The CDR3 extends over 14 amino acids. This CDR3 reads CATSRGEATDTQYF. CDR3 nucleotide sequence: TGTGCCACCAGCAGAGGAGAGGCTACAGATACGCAGTATTTT.

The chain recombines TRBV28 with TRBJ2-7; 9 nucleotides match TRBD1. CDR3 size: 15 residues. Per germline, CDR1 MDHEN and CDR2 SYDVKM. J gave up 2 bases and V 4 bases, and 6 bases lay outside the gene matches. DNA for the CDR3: TGTGCCAGCAGTTCCGGGACAGGGATCACCTACGAGCAGTACTTC. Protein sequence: CASSSGTGITYEQYF.

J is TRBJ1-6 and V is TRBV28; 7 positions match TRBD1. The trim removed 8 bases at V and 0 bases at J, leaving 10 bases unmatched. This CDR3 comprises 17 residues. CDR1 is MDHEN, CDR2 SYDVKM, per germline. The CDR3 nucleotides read TGTGCCAGCGAACTGGGACAGAGGAGCTCCTATAATTCACCCCTCCACTTT. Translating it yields CASELGQRSSYNSPLHF.

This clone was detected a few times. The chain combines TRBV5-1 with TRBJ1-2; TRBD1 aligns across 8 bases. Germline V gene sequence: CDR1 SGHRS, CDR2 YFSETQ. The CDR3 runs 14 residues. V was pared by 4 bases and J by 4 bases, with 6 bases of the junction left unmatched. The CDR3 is CASSKGQDSYGYTF. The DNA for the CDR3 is TGCGCCAGCAGCAAGGGACAGGACTCCTATGGCTACACCTTC.

CDR3 DNA sequence: TGTGCCTGGAGATTGAGGGTTGGACAGCCCCAGCATTTT. Amino acids: CAWRLRVGQPQHF. V and J are TRBV30 and TRBJ1-5; D is unclear. Trimming removed 3 bases at V and 7 bases at J, with 13 bases between. The CDR3 spans 13 residues. Germline lookup yields CDR1 GTSNPN and CDR2 SVGIG (reference sequence).

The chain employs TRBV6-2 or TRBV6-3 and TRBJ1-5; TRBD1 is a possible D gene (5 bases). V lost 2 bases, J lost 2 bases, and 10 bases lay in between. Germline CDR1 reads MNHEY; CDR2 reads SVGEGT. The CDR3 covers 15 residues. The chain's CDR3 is CASSYGGARNQPQHF. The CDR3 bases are TGTGCCAGCAGTTACGGCGGGGCTCGCAATCAGCCCCAGCATTTT.

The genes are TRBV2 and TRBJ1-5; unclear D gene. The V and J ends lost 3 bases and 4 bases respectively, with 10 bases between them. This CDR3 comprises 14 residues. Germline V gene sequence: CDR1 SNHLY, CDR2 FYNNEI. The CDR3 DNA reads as TGTGCCAGCAGTGAGCGACTGATTAATCAGCCCCAGCATTTT. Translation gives CASSERLINQPQHF. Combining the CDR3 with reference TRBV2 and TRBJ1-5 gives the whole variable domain EPEVTQTPSHQVTQMGQEVILRCVPISNHLYFYWYRQILGQKVEFLVSFYNNEISEKSEIFDDQFSVERPDGSNFTLKIRSTKLEDSAMYFCASSERLINQPQHFGDGTRLSIL.

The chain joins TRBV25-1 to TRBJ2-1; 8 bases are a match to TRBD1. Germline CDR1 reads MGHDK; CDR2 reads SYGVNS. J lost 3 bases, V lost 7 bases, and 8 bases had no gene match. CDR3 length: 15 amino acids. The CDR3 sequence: CASTTGTGGYNEQFF. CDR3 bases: TGTGCCAGCACGACAGGGACAGGCGGCTACAATGAGCAGTTCTTC.

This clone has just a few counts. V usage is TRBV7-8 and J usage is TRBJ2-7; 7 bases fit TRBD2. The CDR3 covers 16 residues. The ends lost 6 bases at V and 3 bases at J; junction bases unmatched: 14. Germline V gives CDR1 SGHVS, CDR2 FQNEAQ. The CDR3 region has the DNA TGTGCCAGCAGACCTCGGGGAGGGCTGGGATTCTACGAGCAGTACTTC. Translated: CASRPRGGLGFYEQYF.

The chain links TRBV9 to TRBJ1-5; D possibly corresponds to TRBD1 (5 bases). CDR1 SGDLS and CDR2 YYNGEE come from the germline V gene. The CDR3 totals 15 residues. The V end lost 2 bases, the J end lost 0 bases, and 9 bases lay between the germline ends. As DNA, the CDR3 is TGTGCCAGCAGCGTTGGGGGGAATAGCAATCAGCCCCAGCATTTT. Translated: CASSVGGNSNQPQHF.

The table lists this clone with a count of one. DNA for the CDR3: TGTGCCAGCAGCGTTTCCGGGACACCTTACAATGAGCAGTTCTTC. The encoded protein is CASSVSGTPYNEQFF. The chain employs TRBV9 and TRBJ2-1; a possible D gene is TRBD1 (6 bases). This CDR3 contains 15 residues. The V and J ends lost 2 bases and 4 bases respectively, with 13 bases between them. The germline V gene has CDR1 SGDLS and CDR2 YYNGEE.

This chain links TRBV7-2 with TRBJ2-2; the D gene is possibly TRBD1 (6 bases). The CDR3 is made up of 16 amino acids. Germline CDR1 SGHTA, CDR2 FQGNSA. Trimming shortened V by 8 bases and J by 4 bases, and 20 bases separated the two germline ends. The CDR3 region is CASGPQTGYSTGELFF. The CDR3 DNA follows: TGTGCCAGCGGACCTCAAACAGGGTACTCCACCGGGGAGCTGTTTTTT.

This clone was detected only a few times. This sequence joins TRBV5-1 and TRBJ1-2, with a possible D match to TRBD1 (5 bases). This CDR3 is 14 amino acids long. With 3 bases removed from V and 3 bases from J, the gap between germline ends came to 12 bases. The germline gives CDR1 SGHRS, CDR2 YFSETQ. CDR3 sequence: CASSSETVYYGYTF. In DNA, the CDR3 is TGCGCCAGCAGCTCCGAGACAGTCTACTATGGCTACACCTTC.

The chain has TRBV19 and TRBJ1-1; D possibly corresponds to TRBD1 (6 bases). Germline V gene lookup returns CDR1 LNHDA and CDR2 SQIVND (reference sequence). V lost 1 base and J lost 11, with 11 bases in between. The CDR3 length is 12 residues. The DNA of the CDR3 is TGTGCCAGTAGTATAGGGACAGTTGGCGCTTTCTTT. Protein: CASSIGTVGAFF.

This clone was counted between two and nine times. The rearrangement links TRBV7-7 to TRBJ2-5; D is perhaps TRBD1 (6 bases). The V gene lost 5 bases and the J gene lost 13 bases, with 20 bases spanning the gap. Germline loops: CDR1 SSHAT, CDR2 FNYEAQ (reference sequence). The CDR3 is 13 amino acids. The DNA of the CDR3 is TGTGCCAGCAGCAAATCCGGGACAACGGAACCGTACTTC. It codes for CASSKSGTTEPYF.

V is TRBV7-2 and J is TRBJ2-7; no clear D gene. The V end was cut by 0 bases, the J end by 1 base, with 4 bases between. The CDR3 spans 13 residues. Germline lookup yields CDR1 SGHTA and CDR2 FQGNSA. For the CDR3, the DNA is TGTGCCAGCAGCTTAGCGCGGTCCTACGAGCAGTACTTC. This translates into CASSLARSYEQYF.